Given below is one T cell receptor beta chain in context. The primer mix had 60 Vbeta and 13 Jbeta primers. Libraries were prepared by immunoSEQ multiplex PCR; TCRdb keeps only in-frame clonotypes and omits some of them. Of 150,000 to 200,000 clones listed, roughly 80% are singletons. The data were obtained in a study of cytomegalovirus exposure and HLA in healthy donors. This CDR3 has 14 residues. Germline assignment: CDR1 LNHDA and CDR2 SQIVND (reference sequence). V shed 3 bases and J shed 5 bases, with 11 bases lying between them. Sequencing was done on a sample of PBMCs. This sequence originates from a man aged 25-40 years in good health and CMV-seropositive. This chain uses TRBV19 with TRBJ2-1, with D tentatively TRBD2 (6 bases). The CDR3 sequence: CASSMRGINNEQFF. The CDR3 DNA reads TGTGCCAGTAGTATGCGGGGAATTAACAATGAGCAGTTCTTC.